The clone carrying this T cell receptor (beta chain) has at least ten counts. The antigen is undetermined. This sample was taken from a study of breast tumors, draining lymph nodes, adjacent tissues. Study outcomes and limitations: Most tumor T cells seemingly derive from lymph node, then expand in tumor. Data only fit, rather than demonstrated, lymph node origin of most tumor T cells. Tumor TCR diversity was below lymph nodes but above nontumor tissue.

Germline values: CDR1 SGHKS, CDR2 YYEKEE (reference sequence). CDR3 length equals 15 residues. V was trimmed by 2 bases and J by 0 bases, leaving 9 bases between them. TCRdb passed the multiplex PCR reads through MiXCR, listing each CDR3 protein once. Of about 200,000 distinct CDR3 sequences detected, 30% to 40% appear once; the ten largest clones hold approximately 4.5%. The lymph nodes were axillary draining lymph nodes from breast cancer patients. Sequencing input: axillary lymph node tissue. This chain joins TRBV5-5 and TRBJ2-1; D remains ambiguous. The clonotype originates from a female donor with breast cancer. Some clones in this sample may be carry-over from other donors' samples. The CDR3 bases are TGTGCCAGCAGCTTAGCAGATAGCTCCTACAATGAGCAGTTCTTC. Its protein product is CASSLADSSYNEQFF.